This entry describes one T cell receptor (beta chain). Its specificity is unknown. TCRdb reprocessed the RT-PCR reads with MiXCR, giving one entry per CDR3 protein. The profile shows roughly 700,000 distinct CDR3 sequences, about a sixth of them singletons. The data were obtained in a study of response to subunit inactivated influenza vaccine. Broader study findings: Authors suggested each seasonal flu vaccination may recruit only limited numbers of new T cells.

The CDR3 is made up of 17 amino acids. V was clipped by 1 base and J by 0 bases; unmatched bases: 3. CDR1 and CDR2 (germline): LGHNA, YSLEER. The source material was PBMCs from blood, sampled 11 to 12 days after vaccination. The gene calls are TRBV4-3 and TRBJ2-1; TRBD2 agrees at 10 bases. The TCR originated in a man in his fifties or sixties who received an inactivated influenza vaccine. The CDR3 reads CASSQGASGSSYNEQFF. The CDR3 DNA sequence: TGCGCCAGCAGCCAAGGGGCTAGCGGGAGCTCCTACAATGAGCAGTTCTTC.